A single sample gave rise to the 3 T cell receptor beta chains below, sequenced in a study of patients and donors after allogeneic stem cell transplantation. TCRdb re-called the RT-PCR reads with MiXCR, one entry per CDR3 protein. The top ten hold 3.2% of the sample, which has over 150,000 distinct CDR3 sequences, roughly 30% seen once. Sequences were obtained from blood, either unsorted or a sorted T cell fraction (not recorded which). The receptors were sampled from a human donor who was either an allogeneic HSCT recipient or a stem cell or donor lymphocyte infusion donor (not recorded which). It is not recorded whose cells these are; they may come from a transplant donor.

The rearrangement links TRBV20-1 to TRBJ2-7; 9 positions agree with TRBD2. V lost 0 bases, J lost 4 bases, and 10 bases stayed unmatched. The CDR3 is 16 residues long. Germline CDR1 is DFQATT and CDR2 is SNEGSKA (reference sequence). The CDR3 DNA reads as TGCAGTGCTAGAGATCTCAGCGGGAGGACACTTTACGAGCAGTACTTC. Its protein product is CSARDLSGRTLYEQYF.

The rearrangement uses TRBV7-2 and TRBJ1-5; D may be TRBD1 (6 bases). CDR1 SGHTA and CDR2 FQGNSA come from the germline V gene. With 5 bases removed from V and 4 bases from J, the gap between germline ends came to 18 bases. The CDR3 runs 16 residues. The CDR3 DNA is TGTGCCAGCAGCGACGAGGGGGGATTGTGGAATCAGCCCCAGCATTTT. It yields the protein CASSDEGGLWNQPQHF.

The table lists this clonotype with a few counts. The J gene is TRBJ2-7, the V gene TRBV6-2 or TRBV6-3, with 9 nucleotides matching TRBD1. CDR1 and CDR2 from the germline V gene are MNHEY and SVGEGT. The CDR3 extends over 14 amino acids. The junction had 8 bases not matched to a gene; V was cut back by 5 bases and J by 6 bases. The CDR3 bases are TGTGCCAGCAGTGAATGGACAGGGGATCTCGAGCAGTACTTC. Residues: CASSEWTGDLEQYF.